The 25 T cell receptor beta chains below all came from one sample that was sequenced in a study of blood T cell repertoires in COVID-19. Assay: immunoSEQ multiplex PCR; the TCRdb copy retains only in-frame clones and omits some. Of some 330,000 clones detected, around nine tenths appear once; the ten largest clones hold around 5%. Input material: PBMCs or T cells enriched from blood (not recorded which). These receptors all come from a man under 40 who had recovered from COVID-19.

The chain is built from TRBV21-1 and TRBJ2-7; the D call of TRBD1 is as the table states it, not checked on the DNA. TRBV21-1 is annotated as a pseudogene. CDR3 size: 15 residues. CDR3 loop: CASSKGRGEPYEQYF. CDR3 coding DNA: TGTGCCAGCAGCAAAGGCAGGGGCGAACCCTACGAGCAGTACTTC.

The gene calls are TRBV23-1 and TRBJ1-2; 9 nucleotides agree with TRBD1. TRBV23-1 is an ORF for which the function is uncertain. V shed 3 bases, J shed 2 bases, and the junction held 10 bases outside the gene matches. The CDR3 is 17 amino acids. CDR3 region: CASSHPYDRGINYGYTF. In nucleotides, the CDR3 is TGCGCCAGCAGTCACCCCTACGACAGGGGGATCAACTATGGCTACACCTTC.

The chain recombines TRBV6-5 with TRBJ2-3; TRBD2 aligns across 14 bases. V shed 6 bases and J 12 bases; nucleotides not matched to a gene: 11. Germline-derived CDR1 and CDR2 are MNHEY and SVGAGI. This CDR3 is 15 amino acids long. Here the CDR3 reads CASRLTSGGAPLQYF. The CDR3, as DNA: TGTGCCAGCAGGCTGACTAGCGGGGGGGCCCCACTTCAGTATTTT.

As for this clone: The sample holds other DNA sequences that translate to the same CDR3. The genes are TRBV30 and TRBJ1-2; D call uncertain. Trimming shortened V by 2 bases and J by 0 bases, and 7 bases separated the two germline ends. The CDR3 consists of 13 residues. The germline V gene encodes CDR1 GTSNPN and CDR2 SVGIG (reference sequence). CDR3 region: CAWSHDSNYGYTF. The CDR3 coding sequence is TGTGCCTGGAGTCATGACTCTAACTATGGCTACACCTTC. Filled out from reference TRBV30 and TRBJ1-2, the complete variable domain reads SQTIHQWPATLVQPVGSPLSLECTVEGTSNPNLYWYRQAAGRGLQLLFYSVGIGQISSEVPQNLSASRPQDRQFILSSKKLLLSDSGFYLCAWSHDSNYGYTFGSGTRLTVV.

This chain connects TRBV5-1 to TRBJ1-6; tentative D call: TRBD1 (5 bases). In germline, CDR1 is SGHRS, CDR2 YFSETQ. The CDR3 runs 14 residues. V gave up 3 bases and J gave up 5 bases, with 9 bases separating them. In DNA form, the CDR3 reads TGCGCCAGCAGCTCCTCAGGGAATAATTCACCCCTCCACTTT. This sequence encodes CASSSSGNNSPLHF.

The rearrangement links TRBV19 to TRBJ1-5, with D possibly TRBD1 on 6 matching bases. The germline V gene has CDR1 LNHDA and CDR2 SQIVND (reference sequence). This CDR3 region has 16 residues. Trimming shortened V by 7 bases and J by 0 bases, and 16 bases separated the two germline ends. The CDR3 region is CASKKGVRNSNQPQHF. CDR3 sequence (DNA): TGTGCCAGTAAAAAGGGGGTGAGGAATAGCAATCAGCCCCAGCATTTT. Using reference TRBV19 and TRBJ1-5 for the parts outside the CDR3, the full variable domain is DGGITQSPKYLFRKEGQNVTLSCEQNLNHDAMYWYRQDPGQGLRLIYYSQIVNDFQKGDIAEGYSVSREKKESFPLTVTSAQKNPTAFYLCASKKGVRNSNQPQHFGDGTRLSIL.

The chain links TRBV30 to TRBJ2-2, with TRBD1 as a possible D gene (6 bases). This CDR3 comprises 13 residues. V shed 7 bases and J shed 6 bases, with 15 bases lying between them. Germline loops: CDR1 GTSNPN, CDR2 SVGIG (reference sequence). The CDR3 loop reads CAFHTGLAGELFF. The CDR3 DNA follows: TGTGCCTTCCATACAGGGCTAGCCGGGGAGCTGTTTTTT. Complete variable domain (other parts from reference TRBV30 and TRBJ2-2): SQTIHQWPATLVQPVGSPLSLECTVEGTSNPNLYWYRQAAGRGLQLLFYSVGIGQISSEVPQNLSASRPQDRQFILSSKKLLLSDSGFYLCAFHTGLAGELFFGEGSRLTVL.

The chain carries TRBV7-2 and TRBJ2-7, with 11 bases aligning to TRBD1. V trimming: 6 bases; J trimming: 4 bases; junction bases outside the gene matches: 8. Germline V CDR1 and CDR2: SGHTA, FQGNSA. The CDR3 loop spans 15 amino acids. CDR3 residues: CASSQRTGGPYEQYF. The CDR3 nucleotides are TGTGCCAGCAGTCAACGGACAGGGGGCCCTTACGAGCAGTACTTC.

The CDR3 sequence: CASSPRRQGAYEQYF. CDR3 DNA: TGTGCCAGCTCACCACGGCGGCAGGGCGCCTACGAGCAGTACTTC. This chain joins TRBV18 and TRBJ2-7; a possible D gene is TRBD1 (5 bases). Germline V lookup: CDR1 KGHSH, CDR2 LQKENI. The CDR3 totals 15 residues. Trimming shortened V by 1 base and J by 2 bases, and 12 bases separated the two germline ends. Drawing the rest from reference TRBV18 and TRBJ2-7, the complete variable domain is NAGVMQNPRHLVRRRGQEARLRCSPMKGHSHVYWYRQLPEEGLKFMVYLQKENIIDESGMPKERFSAEFPKEGPSILRIQQVVRGDSAAYFCASSPRRQGAYEQYFGPGTRLTVT.

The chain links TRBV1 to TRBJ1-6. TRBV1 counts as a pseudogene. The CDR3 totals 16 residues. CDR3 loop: CTSSQDPTEGGSPLHF. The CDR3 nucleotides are TGCACCAGCAGCCAAGACCCCACGGAGGGCGGGTCACCCCTCCACTTT.

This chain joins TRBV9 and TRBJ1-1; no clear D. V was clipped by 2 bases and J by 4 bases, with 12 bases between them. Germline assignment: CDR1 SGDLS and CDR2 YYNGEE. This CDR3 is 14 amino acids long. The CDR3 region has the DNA TGTGCCAGCAGCGTGGAGAACGCGGGCACTGAAGCTTTCTTT. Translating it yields CASSVENAGTEAFF.

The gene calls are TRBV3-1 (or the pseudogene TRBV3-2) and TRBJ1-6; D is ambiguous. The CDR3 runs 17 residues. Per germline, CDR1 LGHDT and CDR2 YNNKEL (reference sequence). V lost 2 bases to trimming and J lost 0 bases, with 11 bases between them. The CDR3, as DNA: TGTGCCAGCAGCCAAATACCGCCGAGCTCCTATAATTCACCCCTCCACTTT. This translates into CASSQIPPSSYNSPLHF.

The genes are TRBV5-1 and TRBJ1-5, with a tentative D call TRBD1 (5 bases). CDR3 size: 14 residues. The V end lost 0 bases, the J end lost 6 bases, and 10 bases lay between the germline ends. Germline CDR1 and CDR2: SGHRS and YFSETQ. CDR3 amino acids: CASSLDGGTQPQHF. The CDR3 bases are TGCGCCAGCAGCTTGGACGGGGGGACTCAGCCCCAGCATTTT. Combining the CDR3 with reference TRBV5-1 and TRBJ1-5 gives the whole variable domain KAGVTQTPRYLIKTRGQQVTLSCSPISGHRSVSWYQQTPGQGLQFLFEYFSETQRNKGNFPGRFSGRQFSNSRSEMNVSTLELGDSALYLCASSLDGGTQPQHFGDGTRLSIL.

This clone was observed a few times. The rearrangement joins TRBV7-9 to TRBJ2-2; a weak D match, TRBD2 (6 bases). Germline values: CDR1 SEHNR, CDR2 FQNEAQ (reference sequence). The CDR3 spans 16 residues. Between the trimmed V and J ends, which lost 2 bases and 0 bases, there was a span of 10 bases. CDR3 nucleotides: TGTGCCAGCAGCTTAAGGGCGGGATCGAACACCGGGGAGCTGTTTTTT. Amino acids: CASSLRAGSNTGELFF.

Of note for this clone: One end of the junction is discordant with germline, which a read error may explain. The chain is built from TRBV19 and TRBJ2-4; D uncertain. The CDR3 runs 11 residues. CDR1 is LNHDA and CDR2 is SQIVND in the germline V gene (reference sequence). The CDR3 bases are TGTGCCAGTAGTAATATCGGGTCGGCCAACTTC. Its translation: CASSNIGSANF.

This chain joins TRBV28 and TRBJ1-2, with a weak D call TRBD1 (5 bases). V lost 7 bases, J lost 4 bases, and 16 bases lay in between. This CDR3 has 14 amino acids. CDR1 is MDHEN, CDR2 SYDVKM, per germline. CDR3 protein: CASTWSGGVYGYTF. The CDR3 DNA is TGTGCCAGCACCTGGAGCGGGGGGGTCTATGGCTACACCTTC.

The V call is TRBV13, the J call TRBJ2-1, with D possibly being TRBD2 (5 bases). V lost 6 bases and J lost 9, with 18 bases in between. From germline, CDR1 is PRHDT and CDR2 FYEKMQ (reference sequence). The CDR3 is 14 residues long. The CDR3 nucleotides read TGTGCCAGCAGTCGCCGCGGCAATGAGGGTGAGCAGTTCTTC. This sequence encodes CASSRRGNEGEQFF. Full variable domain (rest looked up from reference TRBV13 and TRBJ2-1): AAGVIQSPRHLIKEKRETATLKCYPIPRHDTVYWYQQGPGQDPQFLISFYEKMQSDKGSIPDRFSAQQFSDYHSELNMSSLELGDSALYFCASSRRGNEGEQFFGPGTRLTVL.

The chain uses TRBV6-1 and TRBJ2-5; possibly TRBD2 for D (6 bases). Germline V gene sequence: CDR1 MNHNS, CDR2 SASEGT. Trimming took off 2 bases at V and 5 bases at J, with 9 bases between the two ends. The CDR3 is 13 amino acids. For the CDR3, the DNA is TGTGCCAGCAGTGAATTTGGGGGGGAGACCCAGTACTTC. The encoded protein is CASSEFGGETQYF.

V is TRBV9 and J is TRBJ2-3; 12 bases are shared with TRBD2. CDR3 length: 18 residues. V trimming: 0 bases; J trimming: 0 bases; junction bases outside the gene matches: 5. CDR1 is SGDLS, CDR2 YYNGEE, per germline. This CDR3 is CASSVGALAGGSTDTQYF. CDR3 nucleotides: TGTGCCAGCAGCGTAGGGGCCCTAGCGGGGGGGAGCACAGATACGCAGTATTTT.

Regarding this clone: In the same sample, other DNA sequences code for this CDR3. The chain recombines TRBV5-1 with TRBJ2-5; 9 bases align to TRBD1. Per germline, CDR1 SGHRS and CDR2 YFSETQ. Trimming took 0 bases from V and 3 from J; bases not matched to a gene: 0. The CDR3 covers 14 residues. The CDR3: CASSLGTGEETQYF. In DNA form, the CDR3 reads TGCGCCAGCAGCTTGGGGACAGGGGAAGAGACCCAGTACTTC.

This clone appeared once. The CDR3 region is CASSDMGQGIGINQPQHF. The CDR3 DNA reads as TGTGCCAGCAGTGATATGGGACAGGGTATTGGGATCAATCAGCCCCAGCATTTT. This chain connects TRBV2 to TRBJ1-5, with 9 bases identical to TRBD1. Germline CDR1 is SNHLY and CDR2 is FYNNEI. The CDR3 extends over 18 amino acids. Losses at the gene ends were 3 bases for V and 3 bases for J; bases not matched to a gene: 12.

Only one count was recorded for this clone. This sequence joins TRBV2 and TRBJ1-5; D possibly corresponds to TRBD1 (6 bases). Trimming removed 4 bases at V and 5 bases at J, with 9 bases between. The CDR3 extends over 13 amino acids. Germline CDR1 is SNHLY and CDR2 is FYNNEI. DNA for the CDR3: TGTGCCAGCAGTGTGGGGGCCCATCAGCCCCAGCATTTT. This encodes CASSVGAHQPQHF.

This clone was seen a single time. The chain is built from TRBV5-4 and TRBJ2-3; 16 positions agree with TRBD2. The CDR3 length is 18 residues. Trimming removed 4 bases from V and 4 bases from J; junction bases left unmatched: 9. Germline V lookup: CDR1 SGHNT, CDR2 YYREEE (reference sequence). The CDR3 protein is CASSRGTSGGARADTQYF. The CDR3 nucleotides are TGTGCCAGCAGCCGCGGGACTAGCGGGGGGGCTAGGGCAGATACGCAGTATTTT.

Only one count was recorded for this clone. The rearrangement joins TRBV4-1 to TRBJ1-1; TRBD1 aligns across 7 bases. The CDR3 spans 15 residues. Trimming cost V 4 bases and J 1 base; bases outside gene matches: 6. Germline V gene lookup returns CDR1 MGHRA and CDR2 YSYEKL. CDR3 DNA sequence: TGCGCCAGCAGCCCCCGTGAGGGGGCGAACACTGAAGCTTTCTTT. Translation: CASSPREGANTEAFF.

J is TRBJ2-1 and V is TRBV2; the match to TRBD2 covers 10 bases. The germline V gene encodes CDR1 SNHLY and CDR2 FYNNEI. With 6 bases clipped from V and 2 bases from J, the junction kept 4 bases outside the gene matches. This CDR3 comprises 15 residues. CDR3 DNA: TGTGCCAGCAGGACGCTAGCGGGGGCCTACAATGAGCAGTTCTTC. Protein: CASRTLAGAYNEQFF. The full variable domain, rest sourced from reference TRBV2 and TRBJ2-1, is EPEVTQTPSHQVTQMGQEVILRCVPISNHLYFYWYRQILGQKVEFLVSFYNNEISEKSEIFDDQFSVERPDGSNFTLKIRSTKLEDSAMYFCASRTLAGAYNEQFFGPGTRLTVL.